This paragraph covers one T cell receptor beta chain sequence. The CDR3 loop spans 13 amino acids. V shed 4 bases, J shed 13 bases, and the junction held 8 bases outside the gene matches. The germline gives CDR1 SGDLS, CDR2 YYNGEE. All donors participated as healthy donors of bone marrow. The data stem from a study of cytomegalovirus exposure and HLA in healthy donors. PCR involved 60 Vbeta and 13 Jbeta primers. The authors' processing: A follow-up analysis tallied around 80 million unique TCR beta chains, 9 million to 11 million shared. Clones were sequenced by immunoSEQ multiplex PCR, and TCRdb holds only the in-frame ones, with some missing. The V and J calls and the clone size are those of that table, but D and trimming were determined from the DNA. The profile shows 110,000 to 150,000 clones, around 80% of them singletons.

The sequence was obtained from a man in his forties in good health and CMV-seropositive. This chain uses TRBV9 with TRBJ2-5; TRBD2 matches at 12 bases. Input material: PBMCs. The CDR3 DNA is TGTGCCAGCAGCTTCAGGACTAGCGGGGCTCCGTACTTC. Translating gives CASSFRTSGAPYF.